These 28 T cell receptor beta chains originate from one sample sequenced in a study of shared clonotypes between healthy human individuals. CD8 cells classed as naive were CD45RO-negative and positively selected for CCR7, excluding terminally differentiated effector memory CD45RA+ cells. Sequencing was performed with immunoSEQ multiplex PCR; in TCRdb, only in-frame clones are kept and a portion is missing. The table lists 1.5 million to 2.5 million clones, roughly 95% of them singletons. Sequencing was performed on naive CD8+ T cells sorted from blood. The receptors were sampled from a man aged 18 to 30 in good health.

This chain connects TRBV7-9 to TRBJ2-7, with TRBD2 matching over 10 bases. The V and J ends lost 4 bases and 4 bases, in that order; junction bases with no gene match: 10. CDR1 SEHNR and CDR2 FQNEAQ come from the germline V gene (reference sequence). This CDR3 contains 16 residues. Here the CDR3 reads CASSSAGTSDAYEQYF. The CDR3 DNA reads as TGTGCCAGCAGCTCTGCCGGGACTAGCGATGCGTACGAGCAGTACTTC.

V gene TRBV2 combines with J gene TRBJ2-1; D is possibly TRBD2 (6 bases). V dropped 6 bases and J dropped 4 bases, with 13 bases sitting between them. CDR3 length equals 14 residues. The germline V gene has CDR1 SNHLY and CDR2 FYNNEI. CDR3 nucleotide sequence: TGTGCCAGCAGGTGGCAGGGACTTTACAATGAGCAGTTCTTC. Amino acids: CASRWQGLYNEQFF. The full variable domain, its missing parts supplied by reference TRBV2 and TRBJ2-1, is EPEVTQTPSHQVTQMGQEVILRCVPISNHLYFYWYRQILGQKVEFLVSFYNNEISEKSEIFDDQFSVERPDGSNFTLKIRSTKLEDSAMYFCASRWQGLYNEQFFGPGTRLTVL.

The chain recombines TRBV12-5 with TRBJ2-5; 12 bases line up with TRBD2. Germline V gene lookup returns CDR1 LGHNT and CDR2 FRNRAP. The CDR3 totals 14 residues. Trimming took 6 bases from V and 5 from J; bases not matched to a gene: 4. CDR3 protein: CASGILAGGETQYF. The CDR3 DNA reads as TGTGCTAGTGGGATTCTAGCGGGAGGGGAGACCCAGTACTTC.

A note on this clone: Additional DNA sequences in this sample encode the identical CDR3. The CDR3 region is CASSLGGNYEQYF. The CDR3 coding sequence is TGTGCCAGCAGTTTAGGGGGCAACTACGAGCAGTACTTC. This chain links TRBV27 with TRBJ2-7, with D maybe TRBD1 (6 bases). This CDR3 spans 13 amino acids. Trimming shortened V by 2 bases and J by 3 bases, and 8 bases separated the two germline ends. CDR1 and CDR2 from the germline V gene are MNHEY and SMNVEV (reference sequence).

For this clone: The sample contains more than one DNA sequence encoding this CDR3. V and J are TRBV6-1 and TRBJ1-2; a possible D gene is TRBD1 (5 bases). CDR1 and CDR2 from the germline V gene are MNHNS and SASEGT. Trimming took 1 base from V and 4 from J, leaving 7 bases between them. This CDR3 is 13 amino acids long. CDR3 nucleotide sequence: TGTGCCAGCAGTGAAGGGAGGGGCTATGGCTACACCTTC. Its protein product is CASSEGRGYGYTF.

The chain links TRBV7-6 to TRBJ2-7, with no clear D. The germline V gene encodes CDR1 SGHVS and CDR2 FNYEAQ. The length of the CDR3 is 14 residues. The V and J ends lost 2 bases and 0 bases respectively, with 8 bases between them. CDR3 sequence (DNA): TGTGCCAGCAGCTTAAACACCCCCTCCTACGAGCAGTACTTC. Translated: CASSLNTPSYEQYF.

This clone was detected once. A much larger clone differs from this one at a single base, so this may be a read error. This sequence joins TRBV6-5 and TRBJ2-2; no firm D call. The CDR3 is made up of 14 amino acids. The germline gives CDR1 MNHEY, CDR2 SVGAGI. The V end was cut by 2 bases, the J end by 1 base, with 5 bases between. The CDR3 here is CASSYVENTGELFF. CDR3 DNA sequence: TGTGCCAGCAGTTACGTGGAGAACACCGGGGAGCTGTTTTTT.

The chain recombines TRBV4-1 with TRBJ1-5, with D possibly being TRBD1 (6 bases). V was cut by 0 bases and J by 2 bases, with 11 bases left in between. Germline V gene sequence: CDR1 MGHRA, CDR2 YSYEKL. CDR3 length: 16 residues. CDR3 in amino acids: CASSQERGAGNQPQHF. The CDR3 DNA reads TGCGCCAGCAGCCAAGAGCGGGGGGCCGGCAATCAGCCCCAGCATTTT.

The chain uses TRBV7-9 and TRBJ1-2; 7 bases map to TRBD1. With 5 bases clipped from V and 4 bases from J, the junction kept 7 bases outside the gene matches. Germline assignment: CDR1 SEHNR and CDR2 FQNEAQ (reference sequence). This CDR3 is built from 14 residues. The CDR3 sequence is CASSLLTGIYGYTF. CDR3 sequence (DNA): TGTGCCAGCAGCCTACTGACAGGGATCTATGGCTACACCTTC.

About this clone itself: Other DNA sequences within the sample encode an identical CDR3. The V call is TRBV7-2, the J call TRBJ2-3; 7 nucleotides match TRBD2. Unmatched junction bases numbered 4, after V lost 1 base and J lost 0 bases. Germline lookup yields CDR1 SGHTA and CDR2 FQGNSA. The CDR3 loop spans 16 amino acids. The CDR3 bases are TGTGCCAGCAGCTTAGGCCCGCGGGGGAGCACAGATACGCAGTATTTT. Translated, it gives CASSLGPRGSTDTQYF.

CDR3 region: CASSQLSGFGTDTQYF. CDR3 coding DNA: TGCGCCAGCAGCCAACTTAGCGGATTCGGCACAGATACGCAGTATTTT. This chain joins TRBV4-1 and TRBJ2-3; weak D call: TRBD2 (6 bases). CDR3 length equals 16 residues. Trimming pared 2 bases from V and 1 base from J, leaving 13 bases between. From germline, CDR1 is MGHRA and CDR2 YSYEKL.

The CDR3 region is CASSFGGRDYAEQYF. The CDR3, as DNA: TGTGCCAGCAGCTTTGGAGGCCGGGACTACGCGGAGCAGTACTTC. The rearrangement links TRBV5-6 to TRBJ2-7; TRBD2 agrees at 7 bases. V lost 2 bases, J lost 7 bases, and 12 bases stayed unmatched. Per germline, CDR1 SGHDT and CDR2 YYEEEE. CDR3 length: 15 amino acids.

This clone was seen once. The chain is built from TRBV5-1 and TRBJ2-7; 11 bases map to TRBD1. J lost 2 bases, V lost 4 bases, and 5 bases had no gene match. Germline values: CDR1 SGHRS, CDR2 YFSETQ. The CDR3 runs 15 residues. CDR3 coding DNA: TGCGCCAGCAGCGTCGGACAGGGGGCGACCTACGAGCAGTACTTC. Encoded protein: CASSVGQGATYEQYF.

The chain couples TRBV4-3 to TRBJ1-1; D remains ambiguous. Germline loops: CDR1 LGHNA, CDR2 YSLEER. The CDR3 totals 15 residues. V lost 3 bases to trimming and J lost 0 bases, with 11 bases between them. The CDR3 DNA reads as TGCGCCAGCAGCCACGACGTGGGGTTGAACACTGAAGCTTTCTTT. Translating it yields CASSHDVGLNTEAFF.

V is TRBV9 and J is TRBJ1-1; 7 bases are a match to TRBD1. The CDR3 sequence is 15 residues long. CDR1 is SGDLS, CDR2 YYNGEE, per germline. J gave up 1 base and V 4 bases, and 7 bases lay outside the gene matches. CDR3 residues: CASSTTGVENTEAFF. The CDR3 nucleotides read TGTGCCAGCAGCACCACAGGGGTGGAGAACACTGAAGCTTTCTTT.

The chain recombines TRBV5-6 with TRBJ1-3; TRBD1 is a possible D gene (6 bases). The germline gives CDR1 SGHDT, CDR2 YYEEEE. V was clipped by 7 bases and J by 4 bases, with 15 bases between them. The CDR3 extends over 14 amino acids. The CDR3 DNA reads TGTGCCAGCGCCGACCCAGGGGCCGGAAACACCATATATTTT. Translating gives CASADPGAGNTIYF.

This chain links TRBV7-9 with TRBJ2-7; D uncertain. CDR3 size: 11 residues. With 4 bases removed from V and 6 bases from J, the gap between germline ends came to 7 bases. The V gene's germline CDR1 is SEHNR and CDR2 FQNEAQ (reference sequence). CDR3 nucleotides: TGTGCCAGCAGCTCTGCGATCGAGCAGTACTTC. It specifies CASSSAIEQYF.

The rearrangement uses TRBV18 and TRBJ2-3; unclear D gene. The CDR3 loop spans 16 amino acids. Per the germline V gene, CDR1 is KGHSH and CDR2 is LQKENI. With 3 bases removed from V and 2 bases from J, the gap between germline ends came to 15 bases. CDR3 sequence (DNA): TGTGCCAGCTCACCTTCTGTTGTCGAGTCCACAGATACGCAGTATTTT. The encoded protein is CASSPSVVESTDTQYF.

The count of this clone is one. The rearrangement joins TRBV10-1 to TRBJ2-7; TRBD1 agrees at 8 bases. Germline assignment: CDR1 WNHNN and CDR2 SYGVQD (reference sequence). The CDR3 contains 14 residues. Germline trimming cut 4 bases from V and 6 bases from J; bases unmatched to any gene: 8. The CDR3 protein is CASSARTGTSEQYF. For the CDR3, the DNA is TGCGCCAGCAGTGCCAGGACAGGGACCAGCGAGCAGTACTTC.

The chain has TRBV27 and TRBJ2-5, with 13 positions matching TRBD2. The CDR3 consists of 15 residues. Trimming removed 3 bases from V and 5 bases from J; junction bases left unmatched: 3. The germline gives CDR1 MNHEY, CDR2 SMNVEV (reference sequence). The CDR3 coding sequence is TGTGCCAGCAGTTTCGGGACTAGCGGGGCCGAGACCCAGTACTTC. Its translation: CASSFGTSGAETQYF.

The J gene is TRBJ1-5, the V gene TRBV5-6, with TRBD1 matching over 8 bases. The V gene end was trimmed by 4 bases and the J gene end by 5 bases; junction bases not matched to a gene: 2. Germline assignment: CDR1 SGHDT and CDR2 YYEEEE. The CDR3 runs 13 residues. The CDR3: CASSTTGDQPQHF. The CDR3 DNA reads TGTGCCAGCAGCACGACAGGGGATCAGCCCCAGCATTTT.

The chain employs TRBV9 and TRBJ1-5; D ambiguous. Germline lookup yields CDR1 SGDLS and CDR2 YYNGEE. The length of the CDR3 is 16 residues. V lost 0 bases to trimming and J lost 0 bases, with 10 bases between them. In nucleotides, the CDR3 is TGTGCCAGCAGCGTAGGGTGGGGATCTAGCAATCAGCCCCAGCATTTT. This sequence encodes CASSVGWGSSNQPQHF. Based on the CDR3 plus reference TRBV9 and TRBJ1-5, the full variable domain is DSGVTQTPKHLITATGQRVTLRCSPRSGDLSVYWYQQSLDQGLQFLIQYYNGEERAKGNILERFSAQQFPDLHSELNLSSLELGDSALYFCASSVGWGSSNQPQHFGDGTRLSIL.

The chain links TRBV9 to TRBJ2-7; a possible D gene is TRBD1 (6 bases). The CDR3 spans 15 residues. V dropped 3 bases and J dropped 2 bases, with 15 bases sitting between them. From germline, CDR1 is SGDLS and CDR2 YYNGEE. Here the CDR3 DNA reads TGTGCCAGCAGCGCCGGACAGTCCGTAACCTACGAGCAGTACTTC. Residues: CASSAGQSVTYEQYF.

The rearrangement joins TRBV2 to TRBJ1-5; tentative D call: TRBD1 (6 bases). Germline V gene lookup returns CDR1 SNHLY and CDR2 FYNNEI. The CDR3 runs to 17 residues. V lost 0 bases and J lost 4, with 16 bases in between. CDR3 bases: TGTGCCAGCAGTGAAGCATACTCAGGGGCGAGGAATCAGCCCCAGCATTTT. Translation gives CASSEAYSGARNQPQHF.

The chain uses TRBV5-1 and TRBJ2-6; D is ambiguous. V gave up 1 base and J gave up 2 bases, with 13 bases separating them. Germline V gene lookup returns CDR1 SGHRS and CDR2 YFSETQ. This CDR3 is built from 17 residues. The CDR3 DNA sequence: TGCGCCAGCAGCTTGTCATCCCGAACCCCTGGGGCCAACGTCCTGACTTTC. This gives the protein CASSLSSRTPGANVLTF.

The chain links TRBV4-1 to TRBJ2-1; 10 bases match TRBD2. The CDR3 is made up of 15 amino acids. V shed 5 bases and J 5 bases; nucleotides not matched to a gene: 6. CDR1 MGHRA and CDR2 YSYEKL come from the germline V gene. The CDR3 here is CASSARLAGDNEQFF. For the CDR3, the DNA is TGCGCCAGCAGCGCGAGACTAGCGGGCGACAATGAGCAGTTCTTC.

Points on this clone: This sample includes further DNA sequences coding for the same CDR3. This chain's CDR3 is CASSPGVSGNTIYF. The CDR3 coding sequence is TGTGCCAGCAGCCCGGGTGTGTCTGGAAACACCATATATTTT. The gene calls are TRBV27 and TRBJ1-3, with D unclear. Germline CDR1 and CDR2: MNHEY and SMNVEV (reference sequence). V lost 6 bases and J lost 1, with 10 bases in between. The CDR3 totals 14 residues.

The V and J genes are TRBV30 and TRBJ2-5, with D perhaps being TRBD1 or TRBD2 (5 bases each). The CDR3 contains 14 residues. Germline loops: CDR1 GTSNPN, CDR2 SVGIG (reference sequence). V was pared by 2 bases and J by 5 bases, with 15 bases between. The CDR3 DNA sequence: TGTGCCTGGAGTTTACCCTGGGGACCGGAGACCCAGTACTTC. Protein sequence: CAWSLPWGPETQYF.